This TCR beta chain is drawn from a study of cytomegalovirus exposure and HLA in healthy donors. Study-wide results and limits: Specificity of a few CMV-associated chains for CMV antigens was verified in vitro. Cytomegalovirus-associated TCR beta chains were listed, numbering roughly 150. Cytomegalovirus status, reportedly, was diagnosed with high specificity and sensitivity by the classifier.

Assay used: immunoSEQ multiplex PCR; TCRdb lists only in-frame clones, some missing. The sample shows fewer than 120,000 clones, more than 70% of them seen only once. The donors were in the roughly 110-subject validation cohort; that cohort was separate from the approximately 670-subject first cohort. The ends lost 3 bases at V and 1 base at J; junction bases unmatched: 3. Germline CDR1 GTSNPN, CDR2 SVGIG (reference sequence). The CDR3 spans 14 residues. Points on this clone: Its antigen is as yet unknown.

The origin of this receptor is a woman younger than 30 in good health and CMV-seronegative. The sequencing sample was made of PBMCs. The chain joins TRBV30 to TRBJ2-1, with 7 bases that match TRBD1. The CDR3 loop reads CAWRHRGSYNEQFF. CDR3 DNA: TGTGCCTGGAGACACAGGGGATCCTACAATGAGCAGTTCTTC.